The 4 T cell receptor beta chains below come from one sample, sequenced in a study of CD8 T cells in Susac syndrome. RNA amounts of about 0.5 to 1 ug underwent reverse transcription with random hexamers. TCRdb reanalysed the immunoSEQ multiplex PCR reads using MiXCR and keeps one entry per CDR3 protein. The repertoire holds some 300,000 distinct CDR3 sequences, around 85% seen once, with 0.21% in the top ten. Sequences were obtained from CD8+ T cells from PBMCs. Every receptor here comes from a human donor with multiple sclerosis.

The chain links TRBV20-1 to TRBJ2-7, with TRBD2 as a possible D gene (6 bases). The CDR3 has 14 residues. Germline V CDR1 and CDR2: DFQATT, SNEGSKA (reference sequence). Deletions cut 3 bases from V and 2 bases from J, with 14 bases between. The CDR3 nucleotides are TGCAGTGCTAGTGTCCTGGGGAGGACCTACGAGCAGTACTTC. Translated, it gives CSASVLGRTYEQYF.

The rearrangement links TRBV12-3 or TRBV12-4 to TRBJ2-7; tentative D call: TRBD1 (5 bases). Trimming took 5 bases from V and 7 from J, leaving 9 bases between them. The CDR3 consists of 11 residues. The CDR3 reads CASSDSKEQYF. CDR3 nucleotides: TGTGCCAGCAGTGACAGCAAAGAGCAGTACTTC.

The chain is built from TRBV5-8 and TRBJ1-5, with D unclear. The CDR3 length is 13 residues. Trimming removed 0 bases from V and 6 bases from J, with 7 bases in between. CDR1 and CDR2 from the germline V gene are SGHTS and YDEGEE. The CDR3 is CASSLDNSQPQHF. For the CDR3, the DNA is TGTGCCAGCAGCTTGGACAATTCTCAGCCCCAGCATTTT.

The chain combines TRBV10-1 with TRBJ2-1; D is tentatively TRBD1 or TRBD2 (5 bases each). The germline CDR1 and CDR2 sequences are WNHNN and SYGVQD (reference sequence). Between the trimmed V and J ends, which lost 0 bases and 7 bases, there was a span of 13 bases. The CDR3 is 15 amino acids. The CDR3 spells CASSESGPTGNEQFF. The CDR3 DNA reads TGCGCCAGCAGTGAGTCGGGGCCCACGGGGAATGAGCAGTTCTTC.